One and the same sample provided the 18 T cell receptor beta chains below, sequenced in a study of cytomegalovirus exposure and HLA in healthy donors. The PCR had 60 Vbeta and 13 Jbeta primers. Sequenced by immunoSEQ multiplex PCR; TCRdb stores in-frame clones only, minus some. The sample carries 150,000 to 200,000 clones, 80% to 90% recorded once. The source material was PBMCs. The receptors derive from a man aged 25 to 40 in good health and CMV-seropositive.

V and J are TRBV29-1 and TRBJ1-2; tentative D call: TRBD1 (6 bases). The CDR3 has 15 amino acids. V shed 3 bases and J shed 2 bases, with 16 bases lying between them. Germline loops: CDR1 SQVTM, CDR2 ANQGSEA. The CDR3 bases are TGCAGCGTTGAGGGGGGGAATACAGGGAACTATGGCTACACCTTC. Residues: CSVEGGNTGNYGYTF. The full variable domain, rest sourced from reference TRBV29-1 and TRBJ1-2, is SAVISQKPSRDICQRGTSLTIQCQVDSQVTMMFWYRQQPGQSLTLIATANQGSEATYESGFVIDKFPISRPNLTFSTLTVSNMSPEDSSIYLCSVEGGNTGNYGYTFGSGTRLTVV.

The chain joins TRBV5-1 to TRBJ2-3, with 8 bases identical to TRBD1. The length of the CDR3 is 17 residues. J lost 6 bases, V lost 4 bases, and 16 bases had no gene match. Germline V gives CDR1 SGHRS, CDR2 YFSETQ. DNA of the CDR3: TGCGCCAGCAGCCCCTGGGGGTGGACAGGGACTTTCGATACGCAGTATTTT. Protein product: CASSPWGWTGTFDTQYF.

The chain links TRBV7-9 to TRBJ2-7; D is unresolved. CDR3 size: 14 residues. Germline loops: CDR1 SEHNR, CDR2 FQNEAQ (reference sequence). The V end was cut by 5 bases, the J end by 1 base, with 12 bases between. In DNA form, the CDR3 reads TGTGCCAGCAGCATAAGGTCCAGGTCCTACGAGCAGTACGTC. The encoded protein is CASSIRSRSYEQYV.

The rearrangement uses TRBV19 and TRBJ2-2, with a weak D call TRBD2 (6 bases). V lost 8 bases to trimming and J lost 5 bases, with 15 bases between them. Germline values: CDR1 LNHDA, CDR2 SQIVND (reference sequence). The CDR3 is 14 amino acids. As DNA, the CDR3 is TGTGCCAGTTTAAAGCGGGCGAGGACCGGGGAGCTGTTTTTT. This translates into CASLKRARTGELFF.

The gene calls are TRBV2 and TRBJ2-2; a possible D gene is TRBD1 (5 bases). V was cut by 7 bases and J by 3 bases, with 6 bases left in between. Germline V CDR1 and CDR2: SNHLY, FYNNEI. The CDR3 is made up of 12 amino acids. CDR3 sequence reads: CASKQDTGELFF. The CDR3 DNA reads as TGTGCCAGCAAACAGGACACCGGGGAGCTGTTTTTT.

The chain has TRBV11-2 and TRBJ2-7; D unclear. The CDR3 length is 17 residues. CDR1 and CDR2 from the germline V gene are SGHAT and FQNNGV. Trimming pared 0 bases from V and 3 bases from J, leaving 18 bases between. In DNA form, the CDR3 reads TGTGCCAGCAGCTTAGATCCGGTCCCCCGGTTCGACTACGAGCAGTACGTC. It yields the protein CASSLDPVPRFDYEQYV.

The rearrangement joins TRBV28 to TRBJ2-3, with unresolved D. CDR1 MDHEN and CDR2 SYDVKM come from the germline V gene. This CDR3 region has 15 residues. V lost 2 bases to trimming and J lost 0 bases, with 9 bases between them. The CDR3 region is CASSLQASSTDTQYF. CDR3 DNA: TGTGCCAGCAGTTTACAGGCATCTAGCACAGATACGCAGTATTTT. The variable domain in full, with the rest retrieved from reference TRBV28 and TRBJ2-3, is DVKVTQSSRYLVKRTGEKVFLECVQDMDHENMFWYRQDPGLGLRLIYFSYDVKMKEKGDIPEGYSVSREKKERFSLILESASTNQTSMYLCASSLQASSTDTQYFGPGTRLTVL.

This clone was observed a handful of times. The V call is TRBV29-1, the J call TRBJ1-1, with D perhaps matching TRBD1 (6 bases). V was cut by 4 bases and J by 10 bases, with 25 bases left in between. CDR3 length equals 15 residues. Germline loops: CDR1 SQVTM, CDR2 ANQGSEA. Here the CDR3 DNA reads TGCAGCGTTGTGGATAGGGGGAGTTCCCGACCAGGAGCTTTCTTT. Protein: CSVVDRGSSRPGAFF.

With regard to this clone: Germline and junction disagree at one end, which may indicate a read error. The chain employs TRBV7-9 and TRBJ1-5; D uncertain. CDR1 is SEHNR and CDR2 is FQNEAQ in the germline V gene (reference sequence). CDR3 length: 15 residues. The CDR3: CSSSLDGDSNQPQHF. The CDR3 DNA reads as TGTTCCAGCAGCTTAGACGGGGATAGCAATCAGCCCCAGCATTTT.

The chain couples TRBV21-1 to TRBJ2-7; the table assigns TRBD2, which was not confirmed against the DNA. TRBV21-1 is a known pseudogene. This CDR3 is built from 12 residues. CDR3 protein: CASSKGLYEQYV. In DNA, the CDR3 is TGTGCCAGCAGCAAAGGACTATACGAGCAGTACGTC.

This chain connects TRBV30 to TRBJ1-5; D remains ambiguous. V was trimmed by 2 bases and J by 4 bases, leaving 6 bases between them. The CDR3 is made up of 12 amino acids. CDR1 is GTSNPN, CDR2 SVGIG, per germline (reference sequence). CDR3 sequence reads: CAWSPRNQPQHF. The DNA for the CDR3 is TGTGCCTGGAGTCCACGGAATCAGCCCCAGCATTTT.

This clone showed up just once. CDR3 sequence: CASSQDGNQGDTQYF. In nucleotides, the CDR3 is TGCGCCAGCAGCCAAGACGGTAATCAGGGAGATACGCAGTATTTT. The genes are TRBV4-3 and TRBJ2-3; maybe TRBD1 (5 bases). CDR1 LGHNA and CDR2 YSLEER come from the germline V gene. The CDR3 covers 15 residues. The V and J ends lost 0 bases and 5 bases respectively, with 12 bases between them.

This clone is a singleton in its sample. This chain joins TRBV27 and TRBJ2-5; the match to TRBD1 covers 12 bases. This CDR3 comprises 15 residues. Germline CDR1 is MNHEY and CDR2 is SMNVEV (reference sequence). V was clipped by 9 bases and J by 5 bases; unmatched bases: 10. The CDR3 reads CASFRLGQGAETQYF. The CDR3 DNA follows: TGTGCCAGTTTTAGGCTGGGACAGGGGGCTGAGACCCAGTACTTC.

This chain connects TRBV19 to TRBJ1-1; a possible D gene is TRBD1 (5 bases). This CDR3 has 17 amino acids. Trimming shortened V by 7 bases and J by 0 bases, and 21 bases separated the two germline ends. The germline V gene has CDR1 LNHDA and CDR2 SQIVND (reference sequence). The CDR3 bases are TGTGCCAGTAAATGGGGAGGGGCCCTCTCCATGAACACTGAAGCTTTCTTT. Its protein is CASKWGGALSMNTEAFF.

Notes on this clone: At one of its ends the junction is not consistent with the germline gene, which may arise from a read error. The chain has TRBV7-7 and TRBJ2-3; the match to TRBD2 covers 11 bases. Germline V lookup: CDR1 SSHAT, CDR2 FNYEAQ (reference sequence). This CDR3 spans 16 amino acids. CDR3: CASSRVAGGSLDTQYF. CDR3 coding DNA: TGTGCTAGCAGCCGTGTAGCGGGAGGGTCATTAGATACGCAGTATTTT.

This chain links TRBV2 with TRBJ2-7; the D gene is possibly TRBD1 (6 bases). The CDR3 runs to 11 residues. The V end lost 6 bases, the J end lost 4 bases, and 7 bases lay between the germline ends. CDR1 is SNHLY, CDR2 FYNNEI, per germline. CDR3: CASRQGYEQYV. The CDR3 region has the DNA TGTGCCAGCAGACAGGGTTACGAGCAGTACGTC.

The genes are TRBV21-1 and TRBJ1-5; TRBD1, the D gene given by the table, was not confirmed from the DNA. TRBV21-1 is described as a pseudogene. The CDR3 is 16 residues long. CDR3 sequence: CASSITGTGHNQPQHF. The CDR3 nucleotides are TGTGCCAGCAGCATCACCGGGACAGGGCACAATCAGCCCCAGCATTTT.

The chain joins TRBV9 to TRBJ2-4; D unresolved. The germline V gene encodes CDR1 SGDLS and CDR2 YYNGEE. Deletions cut 0 bases from V and 4 bases from J, with 11 bases between. CDR3 length: 15 residues. CDR3 in amino acids: CASSVDPGAKNIQYF. The CDR3 nucleotides are TGTGCCAGCAGCGTAGACCCGGGTGCAAAAAACATTCAGTACTTC.